Below, 23 T cell receptor beta chains from the same sample are listed, as sequenced in a study of vaccination and CD4 T cells after COVID-19. The antigens of these receptors remain unknown. Treatment of the sample: approximately nine-day PBMC culture with coronavirus spike peptide pools or control peptides (ViraFEST assay). During the years 2011-2018, before the COVID-19 pandemic, the unexposed donor's CD4+ T cells were collected. The Oncomine TCR Beta short-read assay sequenced DNA from cultured CD4+ T cells. Investigators isolated genomic DNA from cultured CD4+ T cells. TCRdb analysed the PCR reads with MiXCR anew, one entry per CDR3 protein. The sample holds about 6,800 distinct CDR3 sequences, just under 35% seen once. Sequencing used CD4+ T cells from blood, cultured in vitro. The source is a human donor in good health.

CDR3 amino acids: CASKEYILQETQYF. The CDR3 coding sequence is TGTGCCAGCAAGGAGTACATACTACAAGAGACCCAGTACTTC. The chain uses TRBV27 and TRBJ2-5; D call uncertain. Per germline, CDR1 MNHEY and CDR2 SMNVEV (reference sequence). V was pared by 7 bases and J by 2 bases, with 14 bases between. The CDR3 is 14 amino acids.

The V gene is TRBV27, the J gene TRBJ2-2, with D maybe TRBD1 (5 bases). The CDR3 is 16 amino acids. The germline CDR1 and CDR2 sequences are MNHEY and SMNVEV (reference sequence). V shed 6 bases and J shed 2 bases, with 16 bases lying between them. The CDR3 loop is CASSPPRQRNTGELFF. CDR3 bases: TGTGCCAGCAGCCCCCCGCGACAGAGAAACACCGGGGAGCTGTTTTTT.

The chain is built from TRBV7-2 and TRBJ1-5, with D uncertain. V lost 5 bases to trimming and J lost 6 bases, with 17 bases between them. CDR3 length: 15 residues. Germline V lookup: CDR1 SGHTA, CDR2 FQGNSA. As DNA, the CDR3 is TGTGCCAGCAGCCTTAGGACGGGGTGGAGTCAGCCCCAGCATTTT. Translation gives CASSLRTGWSQPQHF.

The rearrangement uses TRBV5-1 and TRBJ1-1; the match to TRBD1 covers 8 bases. CDR3 length: 15 amino acids. Germline CDR1 is SGHRS and CDR2 is YFSETQ. Trimming removed 3 bases from V and 4 bases from J; junction bases left unmatched: 8. The CDR3 nucleotides read TGCGCCAGCAGCTCGACAGGGGCTCGGGGCACTGAAGCTTTCTTT. Translating gives CASSSTGARGTEAFF.

To note about this clonotype: One junction end disagrees with the germline gene, perhaps due to a read error. V usage is TRBV7-3 and J usage is TRBJ2-3; 7 bases align to TRBD2. Germline assignment: CDR1 SGHTA and CDR2 FQGTGA. The CDR3 has 15 amino acids. CDR3 region: CASNLGAGVTDTQYF. CDR3 DNA sequence: TGTGCCAGCAACTTAGGGGCGGGAGTTACAGATACGCAGTATTTT.

V usage is TRBV5-1 and J usage is TRBJ2-5, with TRBD2 matching 14 bases. V lost 4 bases and J lost 2; bases outside the gene matches: 10. Germline assignment: CDR1 SGHRS and CDR2 YFSETQ. CDR3 length: 18 residues. The CDR3 DNA reads as TGCGCCAGCAGCCGCGGGACTAGCGGGAGTAACCCTCAAGAGACCCAGTACTTC. Translation: CASSRGTSGSNPQETQYF.

The genes are TRBV7-8 and TRBJ2-7; 8 nucleotides align to TRBD1. Looked up from germline, CDR1 is SGHVS and CDR2 is FQNEAQ. After removal of 2 bases from V and 0 bases from J, the junction contained 6 bases not matched to a gene. The CDR3 totals 16 residues. The CDR3 reads CASSLRAGTGSYEQYF. Here the CDR3 DNA reads TGTGCCAGCAGCTTACGCGCCGGGACAGGCTCCTACGAGCAGTACTTC.

The table lists this clonotype with a few counts. V and J are TRBV28 and TRBJ1-2, with TRBD1 matching 11 bases. Losses at the gene ends were 6 bases for V and 6 bases for J; bases not matched to a gene: 6. Germline V CDR1 and CDR2: MDHEN, SYDVKM. The CDR3 has 14 residues. The CDR3 sequence: CASRGTGGQDGYTF. CDR3 bases: TGTGCCAGCAGGGGGACAGGGGGACAAGATGGCTACACCTTC.

This clonotype was counted only a few times. V usage is TRBV10-3 and J usage is TRBJ1-2; D call uncertain. CDR1 is ENHRY, CDR2 SYGVKD, per germline. The CDR3 extends over 13 amino acids. Between the trimmed V and J ends, which lost 3 bases and 2 bases, there was a span of 7 bases. CDR3 residues: CAISESQNYGYTF. The CDR3, as DNA: TGTGCCATCAGTGAATCACAGAACTATGGCTACACCTTC.

There are a few counts of this clonotype. V is TRBV20-1 and J is TRBJ2-7, with TRBD1 matching 9 bases. Germline assignment: CDR1 DFQATT and CDR2 SNEGSKA (reference sequence). V gave up 6 bases and J gave up 2 bases; unmatched junction bases: 17. The CDR3 is 17 residues long. CDR3 loop: CSADLLGGQGTAYEQYF. The CDR3 nucleotides are TGCAGTGCCGATCTACTTGGGGGACAGGGTACGGCCTACGAGCAGTACTTC.

The V gene is TRBV19, the J gene TRBJ2-2, with a weak D call TRBD2 (6 bases). The V gene lost 2 bases and the J gene lost 0 bases, with 10 bases spanning the gap. Looked up from germline, CDR1 is LNHDA and CDR2 is SQIVND (reference sequence). The CDR3 has 16 amino acids. CDR3 amino acids: CASSIKAGPNTGELFF. In nucleotides, the CDR3 is TGTGCCAGTAGTATAAAGGCGGGGCCGAACACCGGGGAGCTGTTTTTT.

The CDR3 DNA reads TGTGCCAGCAGCTTGGCGGGAGGGCCGGACGATACGCAGTATTTT. Translated: CASSLAGGPDDTQYF. The chain carries TRBV7-2 and TRBJ2-3; TRBD2 matches 9 bases. Germline lookup yields CDR1 SGHTA and CDR2 FQGNSA. Germline trimming cut 3 bases from V and 6 bases from J; bases unmatched to any gene: 7. The CDR3 covers 15 residues.

This clonotype was counted between two and nine times. The chain has TRBV7-2 and TRBJ2-3; a weak D match, TRBD1 (6 bases). V lost 5 bases, J lost 0 bases, and 9 bases lay in between. Germline V gene lookup returns CDR1 SGHTA and CDR2 FQGNSA. CDR3 size: 14 residues. CDR3 amino acids: CASSDRPSTDTQYF. CDR3 coding DNA: TGTGCCAGCAGCGACAGGCCTAGCACAGATACGCAGTATTTT. Using reference TRBV7-2 and TRBJ2-3 for the parts outside the CDR3, the full variable domain is GAGVSQSPSNKVTEKGKDVELRCDPISGHTALYWYRQSLGQGLEFLIYFQGNSAPDKSGLPSDRFSAERTGGSVSTLTIQRTQQEDSAVYLCASSDRPSTDTQYFGPGTRLTVL.

The CDR3 loop reads CASKKRDHEQFF. DNA for the CDR3: TGTGCCAGCAAAAAAAGGGACCATGAGCAGTTCTTC. The chain is built from TRBV6-1 and TRBJ2-1, with D perhaps assigned TRBD1 or TRBD2 (5 bases each). The CDR3 loop spans 12 amino acids. Germline assignment: CDR1 MNHNS and CDR2 SASEGT. V lost 7 bases to trimming and J lost 8 bases, with 12 bases between them.

The J gene is TRBJ2-1, the V gene TRBV28, with a possible D match to TRBD1 (6 bases). V lost 6 bases and J lost 7, with 19 bases in between. The germline V gene has CDR1 MDHEN and CDR2 SYDVKM. This CDR3 comprises 15 residues. In DNA form, the CDR3 reads TGTGCCAGCAGCCCTCACTCCAGGGGTCGGAATGAGCAGTTCTTC. This encodes CASSPHSRGRNEQFF.

The chain uses TRBV14 and TRBJ1-2; unclear D gene. In germline, CDR1 is SGHDN, CDR2 FVKESK. This CDR3 is 15 amino acids long. Trimming removed 4 bases from V and 4 bases from J, with 16 bases in between. The CDR3 spells CASSPHPTGSYGYTF. DNA of the CDR3: TGTGCCAGCAGCCCTCACCCCACGGGCAGCTATGGCTACACCTTC. The full variable domain, in which reference TRBV14 and TRBJ1-2 provide the parts outside the CDR3, is EAGVTQFPSHSVIEKGQTVTLRCDPISGHDNLYWYRRVMGKEIKFLLHFVKESKQDESGMPNNRFLAERTGGTYSTLKVQPAELEDSGVYFCASSPHPTGSYGYTFGSGTRLTVV.

The chain uses TRBV29-1 and TRBJ2-5, with 8 positions matching TRBD1. V trimming: 7 bases; J trimming: 5 bases; junction bases outside the gene matches: 9. The CDR3 sequence is 13 residues long. Germline assignment: CDR1 SQVTM and CDR2 ANQGSEA. This chain's CDR3 is CSERTGLGETQYF. CDR3 coding DNA: TGCAGCGAACGGACAGGGTTGGGGGAGACCCAGTACTTC.

The chain couples TRBV7-9 to TRBJ1-1; TRBD1 agrees at 7 bases. CDR1 and CDR2 (germline): SEHNR, FQNEAQ (reference sequence). J lost 2 bases, V lost 5 bases, and 5 bases had no gene match. This CDR3 comprises 14 residues. CDR3 loop: CASSPRTGNTEAFF. The DNA for the CDR3 is TGTGCCAGCAGCCCCCGGACAGGAAACACTGAAGCTTTCTTT.

The chain employs TRBV28 and TRBJ1-2; a weak D match, TRBD1 (6 bases). The CDR3 extends over 11 amino acids. Between the trimmed V and J ends, which lost 6 bases and 5 bases, there was a span of 7 bases. Looked up from germline, CDR1 is MDHEN and CDR2 is SYDVKM. The CDR3 DNA is TGTGCCAGCAGACAGGGTTATGGCTACACCTTC. Amino acids: CASRQGYGYTF.

The chain recombines TRBV10-3 with TRBJ2-7, with TRBD1 identical over 8 bases. CDR3 size: 14 residues. CDR1 and CDR2 from the germline V gene are ENHRY and SYGVKD. After removal of 7 bases from V and 5 bases from J, the junction contained 10 bases not matched to a gene. This CDR3 is CAITSSGGENEQYF. In DNA, the CDR3 is TGTGCCATCACGTCCTCAGGGGGCGAAAACGAGCAGTACTTC.

CDR3 DNA sequence: TGTGCCAGCAGCGAAACAGGCCTACCCTATCAGCCCCAGCATTTT. Residues: CASSETGLPYQPQHF. The chain has TRBV9 and TRBJ1-5; perhaps TRBD1 as D (5 bases). The CDR3 extends over 15 amino acids. Looked up from germline, CDR1 is SGDLS and CDR2 is YYNGEE. The V gene lost 3 bases and the J gene lost 5 bases, with 15 bases spanning the gap.

This clonotype was seen more than once but under ten times. The V and J genes are TRBV20-1 and TRBJ1-1; 7 nucleotides match TRBD1. The CDR3 contains 16 residues. The V and J ends lost 0 bases and 1 base, in that order; junction bases with no gene match: 8. Germline values: CDR1 DFQATT, CDR2 SNEGSKA (reference sequence). CDR3 in DNA: TGCAGTGCTAGAGACCCTACAGGGGCGAAGAACACTGAAGCTTTCTTT. Protein product: CSARDPTGAKNTEAFF.

The V call is TRBV2, the J call TRBJ1-1; perhaps TRBD1 as D (5 bases). The CDR3 length is 13 residues. V was pared by 7 bases and J by 5 bases, with 14 bases between. From germline, CDR1 is SNHLY and CDR2 FYNNEI. CDR3 region: CASTGRRGTEAFF. The CDR3 DNA reads TGTGCCAGCACAGGGCGTAGGGGAACTGAAGCTTTCTTT.